These 4 T cell receptor beta chains were all obtained from the same sample, sequenced in a study of blood T cell repertoires in COVID-19 (dated by TCRdb to 2018 to 2020). The receptor library was made with the immunoSEQ multiplex PCR assay. This immuneACCESS table, as held by TCRdb, lists in-frame sequences with V and J called but not all clones. Of the missing ones, under half trace to an unresolved V gene in checked studies; the others have no known cause. The sample has over 200,000 clones on record, around nine tenths of them singletons. The ten most abundant clones make up approximately 9.8% of the sample. Sequencing was done on a sample of peripheral blood. The origin of the receptors is a man between 40 and 49 years old who had recovered from COVID-19.

The chain joins TRBV5-6 to TRBJ1-2; TRBD1 might be the D (6 bases). From germline, CDR1 is SGHDT and CDR2 YYEEEE. Deletions cut 6 bases from V and 8 bases from J, with 17 bases between. The CDR3 is 13 amino acids. DNA for the CDR3: TGTGCCAGCACCCCGATGGGGGGGCAGGGCTACACCTTC. Its translation is CASTPMGGQGYTF.

This clone showed up just a few times. This chain uses TRBV6-5 with TRBJ1-2; 12 positions match TRBD1. CDR1 MNHEY and CDR2 SVGAGI come from the germline V gene. The CDR3 consists of 15 residues. With 6 bases clipped from V and 4 bases from J, the junction kept 6 bases outside the gene matches. CDR3: CASSPGTGGFYGYTF. In nucleotides, the CDR3 is TGTGCCAGCAGCCCCGGGACAGGGGGCTTCTATGGCTACACCTTC.

V and J are TRBV15 and TRBJ1-4; 10 positions match TRBD1. The CDR3 contains 14 residues. The germline gives CDR1 LNHNV, CDR2 YYDKDF (reference sequence). With 9 bases clipped from V and 5 bases from J, the junction kept 6 bases outside the gene matches. The CDR3 DNA reads TGTGCCACGGTGGACAGGGGGGTAAATGAAAAACTGTTTTTT. This translates into CATVDRGVNEKLFF.

The V and J genes are TRBV5-6 and TRBJ2-3; D is possibly TRBD1 (5 bases). With 4 bases removed from V and 8 bases from J, the gap between germline ends came to 17 bases. The germline gives CDR1 SGHDT, CDR2 YYEEEE. CDR3 length: 14 amino acids. The CDR3 protein is CASSRSDAGFTQYF. Here the CDR3 DNA reads TGTGCCAGCAGCCGTTCCGATGCAGGGTTTACGCAGTATTTT.